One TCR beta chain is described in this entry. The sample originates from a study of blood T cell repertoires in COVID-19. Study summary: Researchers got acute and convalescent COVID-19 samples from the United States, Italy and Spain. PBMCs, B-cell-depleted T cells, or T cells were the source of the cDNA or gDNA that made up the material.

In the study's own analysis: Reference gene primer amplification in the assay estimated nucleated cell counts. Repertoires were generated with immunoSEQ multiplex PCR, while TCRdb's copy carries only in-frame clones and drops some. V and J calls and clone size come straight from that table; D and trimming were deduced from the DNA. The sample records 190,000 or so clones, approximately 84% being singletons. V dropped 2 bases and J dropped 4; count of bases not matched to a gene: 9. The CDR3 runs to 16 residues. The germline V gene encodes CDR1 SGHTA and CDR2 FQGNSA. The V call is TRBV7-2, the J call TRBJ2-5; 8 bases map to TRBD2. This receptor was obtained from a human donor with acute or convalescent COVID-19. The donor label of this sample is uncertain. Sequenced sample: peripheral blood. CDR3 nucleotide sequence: TGTGCCAGCAGCTTATTCGTAGCGGGGTTGGGAGAGACCCAGTACTTC. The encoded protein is CASSLFVAGLGETQYF. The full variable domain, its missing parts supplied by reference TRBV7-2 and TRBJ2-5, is GAGVSQSPSNKVTEKGKDVELRCDPISGHTALYWYRQSLGQGLEFLIYFQGNSAPDKSGLPSDRFSAERTGGSVSTLTIQRTQQEDSAVYLCASSLFVAGLGETQYFGPGTRLLVL.